This record looks at one T cell receptor beta chain sequence and its context. Its antigen is not known. The sample is drawn from a study of radiotherapy plus CTLA-4 blockade in lung cancer. Study-level findings and limits: Clones of tumor-derived TCRs expanded in blood after radiotherapy plus ipilimumab.

Germline lookup yields CDR1 SGHAT and CDR2 FQDESV (reference sequence). The CDR3 covers 18 residues. J gave up 2 bases and V 0 bases, and 8 bases lay outside the gene matches. TCRdb's copy holds only in-frame clones and misses some; the assay was immunoSEQ multiplex PCR. The table has some 120,000 clones, approximately 80% seen once. The sequences come from peripheral blood, collected from a patient treated with radiotherapy plus ipilimumab. The source is a human donor with non-small cell lung cancer that progressed on radiotherapy plus ipilimumab. Some clones in this sample may be carry-over from other donors' samples. The chain employs TRBV11-1 and TRBJ2-3; 10 nucleotides agree with TRBD2. The CDR3 reads CASSLAPGAGGYTDTQYF. CDR3 in DNA: TGTGCCAGCAGCTTAGCGCCGGGAGCGGGGGGGTACACAGATACGCAGTATTTT. Full variable domain (remainder filled in from reference TRBV11-1 and TRBJ2-3): EAEVAQSPRYKITEKSQAVAFWCDPISGHATLYWYRQILGQGPELLVQFQDESVVDDSQLPKDRFSAERLKGVDSTLKIQPAELGDSAMYLCASSLAPGAGGYTDTQYFGPGTRLTVL.